What follows are 2 T cell receptor beta chains derived from one specimen sequenced in a study of blood T cell repertoires in COVID-19 (dated by TCRdb to about 2020). The receptor library was made with the immunoSEQ multiplex PCR assay. What TCRdb holds here is the immuneACCESS table cut down to in-frame rearrangements. Part of the clones is not present; checked against another copy, under half of the missing clones reflect an unresolved V gene, and the others are unexplained. Counted in this sample were about 170,000 clones; 65% to 85% of them appeared once. The top ten clonotypes cover 3.6% of the sample. Specimen: PBMCs or T cells enriched from blood (not recorded which). Source of these receptors: a woman aged 50 to 60 in a cohort exposed to, infected with or recovered from COVID-19 (not recorded which).

The chain is built from TRBV19 and TRBJ2-1; TRBD2 aligns across 8 bases. The germline CDR1 and CDR2 sequences are LNHDA and SQIVND (reference sequence). With 0 bases clipped from V and 8 bases from J, the junction kept 6 bases outside the gene matches. The CDR3 length is 15 residues. The CDR3 nucleotides read TGTGCCAGTAGTATAGAAGACGGGAGGGCCGATGAGCAGTTCTTC. Protein sequence: CASSIEDGRADEQFF.

This clone appeared a single time. The rearrangement links TRBV5-6 to TRBJ2-2, with TRBD2 identical over 10 bases. Germline CDR1 reads SGHDT; CDR2 reads YYEEEE. Trimming took 2 bases from V and 5 from J; bases not matched to a gene: 6. This CDR3 contains 16 residues. In nucleotides, the CDR3 is TGTGCCAGCAGCTTCACCGGGACTAGCGAAACCGGGGAGCTGTTTTTT. This codes for CASSFTGTSETGELFF.